This TCR beta chain was documented in a study of Tregs in tolerant kidney transplant recipients. In regard to this clone: Its antigen is unknown. The CDR3 goes on 3 residues after the read ends, and that part is filled in from the germline J gene.

The protocol was immunoSEQ multiplex PCR, while the TCRdb copy is restricted to in-frame clones and leaves out a portion. The listing records fewer than 7,000 clones. General observations from the study: Expanding Tregs on activated donor B cells appeared to best identify donor-specific TCRbeta clones.

Recipients received nonmyeloablative bone marrow transplants from related graft donors, with transient mixed chimerism. The CDR3 has 14 residues. V dropped 4 bases and J dropped 8; count of bases not matched to a gene: 7. CDR1 and CDR2 from the germline V gene are LNHDA and SQIVND (reference sequence). The source material was CD4+ T cells from blood (PBMCs), sampled 6 months after the transplant. This TCR derives from a human patient who received a combined kidney and bone marrow transplant. The T cells may come from the graft donor. V and J are TRBV19 and TRBJ2-3, with 9 bases lining up with TRBD1. Partial CDR3 DNA: TGTGCCAGTAGTAGGACAGGGGCATGGGGTACG. Translating gives CASSRTGAWGT. The full CDR3 sequence reads CASSRTGAWGTQYF.